This T cell receptor beta chain was identified in a study of cytomegalovirus exposure and HLA in healthy donors. General study findings and limits: A missense DCLRE1C variant was associated with V- and J-gene trimming of TCR beta chains in a later analysis, and an independent cohort replicated the association.

Germline values: CDR1 MNHNY, CDR2 SVGAGI (reference sequence). V dropped 6 bases and J dropped 3; count of bases not matched to a gene: 9. CDR3 size: 16 residues. The PCR had 60 Vbeta and 13 Jbeta primers. Profiling relied on immunoSEQ multiplex PCR, and the TCRdb table lists in-frame clones only, not all of them. The sample lists under 150,000 clones; approximately 80% were seen once. A remark on this clone: Its specificity is unknown.

The chain employs TRBV6-6 and TRBJ2-2, with 8 bases fitting TRBD2. The clonotype comes from a boy between 2 and 10 years old in good health and CMV-seronegative. The sample consisted of PBMCs. The CDR3, as DNA: TGTGCCAGCAGGCTCCACGGGGGGGGAGACACCGGGGAGCTGTTTTTT. Translating gives CASRLHGGGDTGELFF.